The source of this T cell receptor beta chain is a study of cytomegalovirus exposure and HLA in healthy donors. Trimming removed 2 bases from V and 2 bases from J, with 9 bases in between. Per germline, CDR1 MNHNS and CDR2 SASEGT. The CDR3 has 14 residues. This clone was seen only a few times. PCR involved 60 Vbeta and 13 Jbeta primers. Sequenced by immunoSEQ multiplex PCR; TCRdb stores in-frame clones only, minus some. Among over 150,000 clones, roughly 81% were seen once, and the ten largest hold 3% to 4%. The chain recombines TRBV6-1 with TRBJ1-1; D remains ambiguous. Specimen: PBMCs. The receptor comes from a woman in her thirties in good health and CMV-seropositive. Here the CDR3 reads CASSEFRLNTEAFF. For the CDR3, the DNA is TGTGCCAGCAGTGAATTCAGGTTAAACACTGAAGCTTTCTTT.